One sample yielded the 6 T cell receptor beta chains listed below, sequenced in a study of spatial heterogeneity in lung cancer (dated by TCRdb to between 2018 and 2021). The time point label of this sample denotes: sample taken at primary tumor resection. The study at large found these results: A correlation was observed between the number of expanded intratumoral alpha and beta TCRs and the tumor nonsynonymous mutation count.

No antigen has been identified for these receptors. Receptor libraries were prepared by 5' RACE. Instrument on record: NextSeq 500. The public reads were quality trimmed at Q25 with fastp and then assembled into clones with MiXCR by TCRdb, keeping productive beta chains. Entries that share a CDR3 protein sequence are merged under the most common genes and DNA. Here the sample has roughly 5,900 distinct CDR3 sequences; 6.5% to 8.5% occur a single time. Together, the top ten hold roughly an eighth of the sample. Sample: lung tumor tissue, taken at surgery. The source of these receptors is a male donor with early-stage non-small cell lung cancer.

This clonotype is categorized as medium-sized. This rearrangement joins TRBV5-1 to TRBJ2-6; the D gene is possibly TRBD1 (6 bases). Germline V gene lookup returns CDR1 SGHRS and CDR2 YFSETQ. The CDR3 consists of 17 residues. V lost 3 bases, J lost 2 bases, and 15 bases lay in between. The CDR3 nucleotides are TGCGCCAGCAGCTCCAGGGGAGCCCCGGCTGGGGCCAACGTCCTGACTTTC. As protein: CASSSRGAPAGANVLTF.

There are many counts of this clonotype. V usage is TRBV13 and J usage is TRBJ2-7; no clear D. The CDR3 totals 14 residues. Germline values: CDR1 PRHDT, CDR2 FYEKMQ (reference sequence). Trimming left V 2 bases short and J 4 bases short, with 12 bases between. The chain's CDR3 is CASSLLARWYEQYF. In DNA form, the CDR3 reads TGTGCCAGCAGCTTATTAGCTAGGTGGTACGAGCAGTACTTC.

This clonotype was seen repeatedly, ten times or more. This sequence joins TRBV29-1 and TRBJ2-5; D perhaps matches TRBD2 (6 bases). This CDR3 spans 10 amino acids. CDR1 is SQVTM and CDR2 is ANQGSEA in the germline V gene. The germline V and J ends were trimmed by 6 bases and 5 bases, with 7 bases remaining between them. Here the CDR3 reads CSVEGETQYF. As DNA, the CDR3 is TGCAGCGTGGAGGGGGAGACCCAGTACTTC.

This clonotype occurred many times. The chain carries TRBV6-1 and TRBJ1-5, with TRBD1 identical over 8 bases. The CDR3 covers 16 residues. V was clipped by 3 bases and J by 5 bases; unmatched bases: 9. Germline CDR1 MNHNS, CDR2 SASEGT. The CDR3 region is CASSEQGALRDQPQHF. The DNA for the CDR3 is TGTGCCAGCAGTGAGCAGGGGGCACTCAGGGATCAGCCCCAGCATTTT.

This clonotype appeared a few times. This chain uses TRBV4-1 with TRBJ2-7, with 11 bases fitting TRBD2. The CDR3 extends over 15 amino acids. The J segment lost 3 bases and the V segment lost 4 bases, leaving 5 bases of the junction unmatched. CDR1 is MGHRA, CDR2 YSYEKL, per germline. CDR3 region: CASSLNSGRVYEQYF. The CDR3 bases are TGCGCCAGCAGCCTAAATAGCGGGAGGGTCTACGAGCAGTACTTC.

This clonotype was seen repeatedly, ten times or more. The chain recombines TRBV6-2 or TRBV6-3 with TRBJ2-1; 8 bases line up with TRBD1. CDR3 size: 14 residues. V lost 5 bases and J lost 7; bases outside the gene matches: 7. Germline values: CDR1 MNHEY, CDR2 SVGEGT. In DNA form, the CDR3 reads TGTGCCAGCAGTAGCGGACAGGGACTGAATGAGCAGTTCTTC. It is translated as CASSSGQGLNEQFF.